These T cell receptor beta chains were read from a single sample in a study of CD8 T cells in Susac syndrome. TCRdb called the immunoSEQ multiplex PCR reads again in MiXCR, with one record for every CDR3 protein. In the table there are about 150,000 distinct CDR3 sequences, roughly 94% of which are singletons. The specimen was CD8+ T cells from PBMCs. The receptor source for this set is a human donor with Susac syndrome. The CDR3 runs from the conserved cysteine through the conserved F or W. The order of the fields is CDR3 protein, CDR3 DNA, D gene, V gene, CDR3 length, J gene, clone size. D genes are given only for firm matches. Where a row states a size, it is once, few, many or the class of an expanded clone; other rows omit it.

CASSPASTNEQFF TGTGCCAGCAGCCCCGCCTCAACCAATGAGCAGTTCTTC - TRBV7-9 13 TRBJ2-1 once
CASSTGDHGYTF TGTGCCAGCAGCACAGGGGATCATGGCTACACCTTC TRBD1 TRBV27 12 TRBJ1-2 -
CASSLTSLPQFF TGTGCCAGCAGTTTAACCTCCCTCCCCCAGTTCTTC - TRBV12-3/TRBV12-4 12 TRBJ2-1 -
CASSLSEWGNIQYF TGTGCCAGCAGTTTATCCGAATGGGGAAACATTCAGTACTTC - TRBV28 14 TRBJ2-4 -
CASRDTENTEAFF TGTGCCAGCAGGGATACAGAGAACACTGAAGCTTTCTTT - TRBV2 13 TRBJ1-1 -
CASSQDTGQGWYEQYF TGCGCCAGCAGCCAAGATACCGGACAGGGGTGGTACGAGCAGTACTTC TRBD1 TRBV4-1 16 TRBJ2-7 -
CASSQAGTGVYEQYF TGCGCCAGCAGCCAGGCCGGGACAGGGGTCTACGAGCAGTACTTC TRBD1 TRBV4-1 15 TRBJ2-7 -
CASSLGRGTYEQYF TGTGCCAGCAGTTTAGGGCGGGGGACCTACGAGCAGTACTTC TRBD2 TRBV13 14 TRBJ2-7 few
CASSVDSITEAFF TGTGCCAGCAGCGTGGACTCCATCACTGAAGCTTTCTTT - TRBV9 13 TRBJ1-1 -
CATEPADGTGVYEQYF TGTGCCACCGAACCCGCGGATGGGACAGGTGTCTACGAGCAGTACTTC TRBD1 TRBV15 16 TRBJ2-7 -
CASGFQPGGYTDTQYF TGTGCTAGTGGTTTCCAGCCAGGGGGCTACACAGATACGCAGTATTTT TRBD1 TRBV12-5 16 TRBJ2-3 -
CASSLGGMGTDTQYF TGTGCCAGCAGCTTAGGTGGTATGGGCACAGATACGCAGTATTTT - TRBV11-2 15 TRBJ2-3 -
CSAVGASGYNEQFF TGCAGTGCGGTGGGAGCTAGCGGTTACAATGAGCAGTTCTTC TRBD2 TRBV20-1 14 TRBJ2-1 -
CASSEGAVIQNTGELFF TGTGCCAGCAGTGAAGGTGCAGTAATTCAGAACACCGGGGAGCTGTTTTTT - TRBV25-1 17 TRBJ2-2 -
CASSQDTGGGETQYF TGCGCCAGCAGCCAAGATACGGGGGGGGGTGAGACCCAGTACTTC TRBD2 TRBV4-1 15 TRBJ2-5 -
CASSQVLLAGIIVLTGELFF TGCGCCAGCAGCCAAGTTCTCCTAGCGGGAATTATAGTGTTGACCGGGGAGCTGTTTTTT TRBD2 TRBV4-1 20 TRBJ2-2 -
CASSPSIGVNIQYF TGTGCCAGCAGCCCCTCCATCGGGGTGAACATTCAGTACTTC - TRBV7-9 14 TRBJ2-4 -
CASSLLVLAGAYEQYF TGTGCCAGCAGCTTACTGGTACTAGCGGGAGCTTACGAGCAGTACTTC TRBD2 TRBV7-2 16 TRBJ2-7 once
CASSKLAEQFF TGTGCCAGTAGTAAACTAGCGGAGCAGTTCTTC TRBD2 TRBV19 11 TRBJ2-1 -
CSVDEGTGANVLTF TGCAGCGTTGACGAGGGGACTGGGGCCAACGTCCTGACTTTC - TRBV29-1 14 TRBJ2-6 once
CASSSHRGGTPETQYF TGTGCCAGCAGCTCCCATCGGGGAGGGACCCCAGAGACCCAGTACTTC TRBD2 TRBV11-2 16 TRBJ2-5 -
CASSLEKNYGYTF TGCGCCAGCAGCTTGGAGAAAAACTATGGCTACACCTTC - TRBV5-1 13 TRBJ1-2 -
CSVARGQTYEQYF TGCAGCGTTGCCCGGGGACAGACCTACGAGCAGTACTTC TRBD1 TRBV29-1 13 TRBJ2-7 -
CASSLEREQFF TGTGCCAGCAGCTTGGAGCGTGAGCAGTTCTTC - TRBV5-6 11 TRBJ2-1 -
CASSQARYTEAFF TGCGCCAGCAGCCAAGCCCGTTACACTGAAGCTTTCTTT - TRBV4-1 13 TRBJ1-1 -
CASSLAIGNEQFF TGTGCCAGCAGTTTAGCGATTGGGAATGAGCAGTTCTTC - TRBV27 13 TRBJ2-1 -
CASSPGRSGAPYEQYF TGTGCCAGCAGCCCGGGAAGGAGCGGGGCCCCCTACGAGCAGTACTTC TRBD2 TRBV4-2 16 TRBJ2-7 -
CASSQRRGLAGGSTLNNEQFF TGTGCCAGCAGCCAGAGACGGGGGCTAGCGGGAGGTAGCACCCTGAACAATGAGCAGTTCTTC TRBD2 TRBV14 21 TRBJ2-1 -
CASSPLRQDSTDTQYF TGTGCCAGCAGCCCTCTGAGGCAGGACAGCACAGATACGCAGTATTTT - TRBV5-6 16 TRBJ2-3 -
CASSSAGWSEAFF TGTGCTAGCAGCTCCGCAGGCTGGAGTGAAGCTTTCTTT - TRBV7-7 13 TRBJ1-1 -
CASSRRDNQPQHF TGTGCCAGCAGCCGACGGGACAATCAGCCCCAGCATTTT - TRBV7-6 13 TRBJ1-5 -
CASSFGLSGEVGGYTF TGTGCCAGCAGCTTTGGGCTTTCAGGGGAAGTCGGGGGCTACACCTTC - TRBV7-9 16 TRBJ1-2 -
CASSSRTGGQEDTQYF TGTGCCAGCAGCTCTCGGACAGGCGGCCAAGAGGATACGCAGTATTTT TRBD1 TRBV11-3 16 TRBJ2-3 -
CASSALQGADGYTF TGTGCCAGCAGCGCGCTTCAGGGGGCGGATGGCTACACCTTC TRBD1 TRBV9 14 TRBJ1-2 -
CATSDRGGYNEQFF TGTGCCACCAGTGACCGAGGAGGATACAATGAGCAGTTCTTC - TRBV24-1 14 TRBJ2-1 -
CASSVTAFPSGANVLTF TGTGCCAGCAGCGTGACAGCGTTTCCTTCTGGGGCCAACGTCCTGACTTTC - TRBV7-8 17 TRBJ2-6 -
CASTPGGHTEAFF TGTGCCAGCACCCCAGGGGGCCACACTGAAGCTTTCTTT TRBD1 TRBV6-5 13 TRBJ1-1 -
CASSSIRGVKETQYF TGTGCCAGCAGTTCTATTAGGGGCGTGAAAGAGACCCAGTACTTC - TRBV6-5 15 TRBJ2-5 -
CASSYDALETQYF TGTGCCAGCAGTTACGATGCGTTGGAGACCCAGTACTTC - TRBV6-2/TRBV6-3 13 TRBJ2-5 once
CASGPPGLVYEQYF TGCGCCAGCGGACCCCCGGGACTAGTCTACGAGCAGTACTTC TRBD2 TRBV4-1 14 TRBJ2-7 -
CASSPLSVHEQFF TGTGCCAGCAGTCCCCTCTCGGTCCATGAGCAGTTCTTC - TRBV12-3/TRBV12-4 13 TRBJ2-1 -
CASRRDRGRETQYF TGTGCCAGCCGTAGGGACAGGGGGCGAGAGACCCAGTACTTC TRBD1 TRBV28 14 TRBJ2-5 -
CASSLGLVGYNEQFF TGTGCCAGCAGCTTAGGACTAGTTGGTTACAATGAGCAGTTCTTC - TRBV13 15 TRBJ2-1 -
CASSEGGGGYTF TGTGCCAGCAGTGAAGGCGGAGGAGGCTACACCTTC - TRBV25-1 12 TRBJ1-2 -
CASSQGTGLKREQYF TGTGCCAGCAGCCAGGGGACAGGGCTAAAAAGGGAGCAGTACTTC TRBD1 TRBV7-9 15 TRBJ2-7 -
CASSPGTGVGYTF TGTGCCAGCAGCCCTGGGACAGGGGTTGGCTACACCTTC TRBD1 TRBV5-6 13 TRBJ1-2 -
CASRGITGMNTEAFF TGTGCCAGCAGAGGAATTACCGGCATGAACACTGAAGCTTTCTTT - TRBV5-4 15 TRBJ1-1 -
CASSPETGGIGDTQYF TGCGCCAGCAGCCCAGAGACAGGGGGGATCGGAGATACGCAGTATTTT TRBD1 TRBV4-1 16 TRBJ2-3 once
CASSDRDRGWSEAFF TGTGCCAGCAGCGACCGGGACAGGGGGTGGTCTGAAGCTTTCTTT TRBD1 TRBV9 15 TRBJ1-1 -
CSASRGTSYGYTF TGCAGTGCTAGCAGGGGAACTAGCTATGGCTACACCTTC - TRBV20-1 13 TRBJ1-2 -
CASSPDVYNEQFF TGTGCCAGCAGCCCCGACGTTTACAATGAGCAGTTCTTC - TRBV11-2 13 TRBJ2-1 -
CASSLTDRRNTEAFF TGCGCCAGCAGCTTAACTGACAGGCGGAACACTGAAGCTTTCTTT - TRBV5-1 15 TRBJ1-1 -